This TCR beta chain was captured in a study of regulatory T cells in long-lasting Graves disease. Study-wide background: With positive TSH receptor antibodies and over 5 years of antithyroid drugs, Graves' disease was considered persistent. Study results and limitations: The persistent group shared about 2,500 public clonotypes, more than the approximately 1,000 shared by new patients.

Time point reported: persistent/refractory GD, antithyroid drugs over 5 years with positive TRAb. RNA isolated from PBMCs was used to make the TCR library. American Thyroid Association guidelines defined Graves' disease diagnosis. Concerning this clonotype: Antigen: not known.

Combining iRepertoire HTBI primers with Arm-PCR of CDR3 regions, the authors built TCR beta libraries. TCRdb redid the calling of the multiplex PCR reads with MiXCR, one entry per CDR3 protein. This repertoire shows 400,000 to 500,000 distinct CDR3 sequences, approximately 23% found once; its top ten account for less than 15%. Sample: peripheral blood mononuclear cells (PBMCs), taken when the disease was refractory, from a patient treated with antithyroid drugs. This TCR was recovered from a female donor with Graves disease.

CDR3 protein: CAYQGSPDTQYF. CDR3 coding DNA: TGTGCCTACCAAGGGTCTCCAGATACGCAGTATTTT. The chain employs TRBV30 and TRBJ2-3; D remains unclear. There are 12 residues in the CDR3. CDR1 and CDR2 (germline): GTSNPN, SVGIG (reference sequence). V was shortened by 7 bases and J by 4 bases, with 12 bases between the two germline ends.